Sequencing of this TCR beta chain was carried out in a study of cytomegalovirus exposure and HLA in healthy donors. V lost 10 bases, J lost 8 bases, and 17 bases lay in between. This CDR3 is 13 amino acids long. Germline CDR1 MNHNS, CDR2 SASEGT. Findings and caveats of the study: Overall, approximately 150 TCR beta chains were annotated as cytomegalovirus-associated. HLA restriction was apparent for most CMV-associated TCR beta chains in a later analysis. Highly shared sequence variants in one cluster were likely a sequencing artifact.

PCR involved 60 Vbeta and 13 Jbeta primers. The repertoire was sequenced with immunoSEQ multiplex PCR; TCRdb's copy has only in-frame clones and lacks some. Among 140,000 to 150,000 clones, around 80% were seen once, and the ten largest hold around 4.1%. All donors participated as healthy donors of bone marrow. Only one count was recorded for this clone. Its target is not known. The TCR was taken from a man between 35 and 55 years old in good health and CMV-seronegative. The chain uses TRBV6-1 and TRBJ1-4, with D perhaps matching TRBD1 (6 bases). Sequenced sample: PBMCs. The CDR3 coding sequence is TGTGCCACTAGAATTCGGACAGTCGAAAAACTGTTTTTT. Its protein is CATRIRTVEKLFF.